The 5 T cell receptor beta chains below all came from one sample that was sequenced in a study of siplizumab effects on memory and regulatory T cells. The table came from immunoSEQ multiplex PCR; TCRdb's copy has only in-frame clones and leaves some out. The sample shows approximately 60,000 clones, roughly 97% of them seen only once. Sequencing was done on a sample of naive CD8+ T cells sorted from blood. These receptors were collected from a human donor in good health.

The chain employs TRBV5-6 and TRBJ1-3, with no clear D. The CDR3 spans 15 residues. Germline V gene lookup returns CDR1 SGHDT and CDR2 YYEEEE. V gave up 2 bases and J gave up 0 bases, with 9 bases separating them. The CDR3 spells CASSFDIRSGNTIYF. CDR3 in DNA: TGTGCCAGCAGCTTTGACATTCGCTCTGGAAACACCATATATTTT.

The chain carries TRBV27 and TRBJ2-3; no firm D call. Germline CDR1 is MNHEY and CDR2 is SMNVEV (reference sequence). The V and J ends lost 5 bases and 2 bases respectively, with 11 bases between them. The CDR3 totals 14 residues. The CDR3 DNA is TGTGCCAGCAGTCCGCCATTGAACACAGATACGCAGTATTTT. As protein: CASSPPLNTDTQYF.

The count of this clone is one. In DNA form, the CDR3 reads TGTGCCAGCAGGAGAGTAGCGGGGGTTCAAGAGACCCAGTACTTC. This sequence encodes CASRRVAGVQETQYF. The chain has TRBV7-8 and TRBJ2-5; 9 bases are shared with TRBD2. The CDR3 has 15 residues. The V and J ends lost 6 bases and 2 bases, in that order; junction bases with no gene match: 7. Germline CDR1 reads SGHVS; CDR2 reads FQNEAQ.

The chain combines TRBV5-1 with TRBJ2-7; D assignment may be TRBD1 or TRBD2 (5 bases each). The V end lost 5 bases, the J end lost 1 base, and 10 bases lay between the germline ends. The CDR3 covers 13 residues. Per germline, CDR1 SGHRS and CDR2 YFSETQ. The CDR3 region has the DNA TGCGCCAGCAGGGCCGGGGCGTCCTACGAGCAGTACTTC. Its translation is CASRAGASYEQYF.

This chain joins TRBV10-1 and TRBJ2-7; a weak D match, TRBD1 (5 bases). V was pared by 3 bases and J by 3 bases, with 9 bases between. Germline V lookup: CDR1 WNHNN, CDR2 SYGVQD (reference sequence). The CDR3 length is 13 residues. CDR3 sequence: CASSEGANYEQYF. The CDR3, as DNA: TGCGCCAGCAGTGAAGGGGCGAACTACGAGCAGTACTTC.